This TCR beta chain was sequenced for a study of blood T cell repertoires in COVID-19. Libraries were prepared by immunoSEQ multiplex PCR; TCRdb keeps only in-frame clonotypes and omits some of them. The data contain 90,000 to 110,000 clones, 75% to 90% of them singletons. The sample taken for sequencing was peripheral blood. The receptor's source is a human donor in a cohort sampled during active COVID-19.

CDR3 nucleotide sequence: TGTGCCAGCAGACCCCCGGGACAGGGGGGGTATAACTATGGCTACACCTTC. Its translation: CASRPPGQGGYNYGYTF. The J gene is TRBJ1-2, the V gene TRBV28, with 11 positions matching TRBD1. Germline loops: CDR1 MDHEN, CDR2 SYDVKM. CDR3 length: 17 residues. With V trimmed by 6 bases and J by 1 base, 10 bases remained unmatched.